The 8 T cell receptor beta chains below come from one sample, sequenced in a study of T cell repertoires and Cas9 in healthy adults. TCRdb keeps only in-frame clones here, not all; method: immunoSEQ multiplex PCR. The sample lists about 14,000 clones; about 88% were seen once. The source material was Tregs (CD4+, CD25+, CD127-, CD137-, CD154-) from PBMCs; culture status not recorded. These receptor sequences come from a human donor in good health.

This rearrangement joins TRBV5-5 to TRBJ2-7; TRBD1 aligns across 7 bases. V was clipped by 2 bases and J by 13 bases; unmatched bases: 9. Germline CDR1 and CDR2: SGHKS and YYEKEE (reference sequence). The length of the CDR3 is 12 residues. In DNA form, the CDR3 reads TGTGCCAGCAGCTTTGACAGGGTGAAGGAATACGTC. Its translation is CASSFDRVKEYV.

The V gene is TRBV5-5, the J gene TRBJ2-3; 9 nucleotides agree with TRBD2. V gave up 1 base and J gave up 7 bases; unmatched junction bases: 7. The CDR3 runs to 15 residues. Germline values: CDR1 SGHKS, CDR2 YYEKEE (reference sequence). The CDR3 bases are TGTGCCAGCAGCTTGAGCCTAGCGGGGACCTATACGCAGTATTTT. Its protein is CASSLSLAGTYTQYF.

This clone was observed once. The chain is built from TRBV7-9 and TRBJ1-1; D is possibly TRBD1 (5 bases). V was trimmed by 2 bases and J by 1 base, leaving 14 bases between them. This CDR3 comprises 16 residues. Germline CDR1 reads SEHNR; CDR2 reads FQNEAQ (reference sequence). CDR3 bases: TGTGCCAGCAGCTTATTTCGCGGGGGGGGGAACACTGAAGCTTTCTTT. Translated, it gives CASSLFRGGGNTEAFF.

This chain joins TRBV20-1 and TRBJ2-1; D call uncertain. V was cut by 2 bases and J by 10 bases, with 6 bases left in between. Germline lookup yields CDR1 DFQATT and CDR2 SNEGSKA (reference sequence). The CDR3 sequence is 10 residues long. This chain's CDR3 is CSARSWEQFF. CDR3 DNA sequence: TGCAGTGCTAGATCCTGGGAGCAGTTCTTC.

This chain uses TRBV18 with TRBJ1-1; D is possibly TRBD1 (6 bases). The CDR3 sequence is 18 residues long. CDR1 KGHSH and CDR2 LQKENI come from the germline V gene. Deletions cut 5 bases from V and 0 bases from J, with 22 bases between. CDR3 loop: CASSNRGARLVMNTEAFF. CDR3 coding DNA: TGTGCCAGCTCAAATCGGGGGGCGCGGTTAGTCATGAACACTGAAGCTTTCTTT.

This clone has only one observation. The V call is TRBV2, the J call TRBJ2-3; weak D call: TRBD1 (6 bases). The CDR3 loop spans 16 amino acids. Germline values: CDR1 SNHLY, CDR2 FYNNEI. Deletions cut 6 bases from V and 1 base from J, with 17 bases between. The CDR3 loop reads CASRLLSGVGTDTQYF. DNA of the CDR3: TGTGCCAGCAGGTTACTTTCAGGGGTTGGCACAGATACGCAGTATTTT. The whole variable domain, remainder taken from reference TRBV2 and TRBJ2-3, is EPEVTQTPSHQVTQMGQEVILRCVPISNHLYFYWYRQILGQKVEFLVSFYNNEISEKSEIFDDQFSVERPDGSNFTLKIRSTKLEDSAMYFCASRLLSGVGTDTQYFGPGTRLTVL.

This clone appeared a few times. This chain connects TRBV4-3 to TRBJ2-2; D is unresolved. CDR3 length: 12 residues. V was clipped by 2 bases and J by 5 bases, with 3 bases between them. The germline gives CDR1 LGHNA, CDR2 YSLEER. The CDR3 DNA reads TGCGCCAGCAGCCAATTAACCGGGGAGCTGTTTTTT. It is translated as CASSQLTGELFF.

This clone was seen only once. V is TRBV30 and J is TRBJ1-1, with 8 nucleotides matching TRBD1. Trimming cost V 5 bases and J 3 bases; bases outside gene matches: 5. Germline-derived CDR1 and CDR2 are GTSNPN and SVGIG (reference sequence). The CDR3 is 13 amino acids. CDR3 DNA: TGTGCCTGGGATTACAGGGGGTACACTGAAGCTTTCTTT. It specifies CAWDYRGYTEAFF.